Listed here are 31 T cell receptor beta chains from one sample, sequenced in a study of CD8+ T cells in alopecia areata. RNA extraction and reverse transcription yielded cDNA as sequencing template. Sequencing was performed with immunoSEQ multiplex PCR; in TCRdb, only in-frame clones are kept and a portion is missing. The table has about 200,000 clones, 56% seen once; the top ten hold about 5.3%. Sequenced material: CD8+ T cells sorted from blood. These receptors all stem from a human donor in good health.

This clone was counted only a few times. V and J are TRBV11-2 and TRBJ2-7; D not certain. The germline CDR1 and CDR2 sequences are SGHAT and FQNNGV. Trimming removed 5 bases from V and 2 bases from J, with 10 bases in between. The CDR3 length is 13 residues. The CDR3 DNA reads TGTGCCAGCAGCCCATCGGTCCCCTACGAGCAGTACTTC. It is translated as CASSPSVPYEQYF.

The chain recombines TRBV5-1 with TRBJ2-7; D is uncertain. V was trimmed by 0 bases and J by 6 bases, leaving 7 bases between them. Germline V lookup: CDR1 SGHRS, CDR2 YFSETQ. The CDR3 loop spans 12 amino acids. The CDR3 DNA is TGCGCCAGCAGCTTGGATAGTTCCGAGCAGTACTTC. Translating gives CASSLDSSEQYF.

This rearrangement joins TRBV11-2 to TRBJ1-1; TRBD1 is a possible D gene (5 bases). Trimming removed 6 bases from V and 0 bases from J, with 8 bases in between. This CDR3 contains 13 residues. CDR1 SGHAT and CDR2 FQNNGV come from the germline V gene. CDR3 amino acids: CASRAGMNTEAFF. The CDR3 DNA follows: TGTGCCAGCAGGGCAGGGATGAACACTGAAGCTTTCTTT.

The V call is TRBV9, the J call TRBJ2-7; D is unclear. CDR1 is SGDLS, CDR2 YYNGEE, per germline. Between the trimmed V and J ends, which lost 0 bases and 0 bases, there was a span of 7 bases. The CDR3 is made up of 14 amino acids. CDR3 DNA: TGTGCCAGCAGCGTAGATCCGAGCTCCTACGAGCAGTACTTC. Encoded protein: CASSVDPSSYEQYF.

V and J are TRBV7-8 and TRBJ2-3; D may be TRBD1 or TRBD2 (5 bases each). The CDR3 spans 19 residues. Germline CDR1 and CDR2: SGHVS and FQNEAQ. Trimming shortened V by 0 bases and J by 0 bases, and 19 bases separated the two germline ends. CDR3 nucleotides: TGTGCCAGCAGCTTAGCGATGGGGATCGAGGGGTTTAGCACAGATACGCAGTATTTT. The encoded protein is CASSLAMGIEGFSTDTQYF.

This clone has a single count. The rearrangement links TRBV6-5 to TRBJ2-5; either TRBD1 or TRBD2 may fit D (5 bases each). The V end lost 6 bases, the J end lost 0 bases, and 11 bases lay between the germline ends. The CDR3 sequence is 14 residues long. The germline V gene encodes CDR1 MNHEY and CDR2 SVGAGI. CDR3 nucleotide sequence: TGTGCCAGCAGATCTCTGGGGGACCAAGAGACCCAGTACTTC. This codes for CASRSLGDQETQYF.

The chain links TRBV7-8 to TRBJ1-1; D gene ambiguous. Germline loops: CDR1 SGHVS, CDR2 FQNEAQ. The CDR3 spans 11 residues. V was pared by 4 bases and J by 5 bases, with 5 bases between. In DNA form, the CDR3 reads TGTGCCAGCAGCTGGGGTACTGAAGCTTTCTTT. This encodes CASSWGTEAFF.

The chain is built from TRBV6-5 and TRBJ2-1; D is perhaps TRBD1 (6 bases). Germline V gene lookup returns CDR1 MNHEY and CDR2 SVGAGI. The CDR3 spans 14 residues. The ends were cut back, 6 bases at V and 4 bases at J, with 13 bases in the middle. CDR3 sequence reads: CASSPGVTYNEQFF. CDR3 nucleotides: TGTGCCAGCAGCCCAGGGGTGACTTACAATGAGCAGTTCTTC.

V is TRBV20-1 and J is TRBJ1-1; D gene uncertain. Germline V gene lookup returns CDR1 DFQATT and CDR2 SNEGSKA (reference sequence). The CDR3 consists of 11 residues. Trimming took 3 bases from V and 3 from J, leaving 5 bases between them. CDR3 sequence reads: CSASVDTEAFF. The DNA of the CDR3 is TGCAGTGCTAGCGTGGACACTGAAGCTTTCTTT.

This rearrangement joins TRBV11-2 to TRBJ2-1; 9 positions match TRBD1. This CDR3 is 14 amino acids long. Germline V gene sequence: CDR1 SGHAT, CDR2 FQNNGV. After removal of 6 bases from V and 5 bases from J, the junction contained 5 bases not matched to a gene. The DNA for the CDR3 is TGTGCCAGCAGTTTGGGACAGGGTCACAATGAGCAGTTCTTC. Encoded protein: CASSLGQGHNEQFF.

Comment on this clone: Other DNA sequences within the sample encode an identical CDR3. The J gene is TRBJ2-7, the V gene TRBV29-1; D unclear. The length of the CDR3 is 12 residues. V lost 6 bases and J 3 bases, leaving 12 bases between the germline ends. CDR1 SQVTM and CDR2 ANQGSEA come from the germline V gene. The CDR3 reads CSVEDGDYEQYF. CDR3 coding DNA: TGCAGCGTCGAGGACGGAGACTACGAGCAGTACTTC.

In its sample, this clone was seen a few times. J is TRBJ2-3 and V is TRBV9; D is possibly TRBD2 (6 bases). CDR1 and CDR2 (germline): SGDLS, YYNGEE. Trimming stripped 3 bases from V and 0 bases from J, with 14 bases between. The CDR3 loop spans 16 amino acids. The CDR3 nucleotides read TGTGCCAGCAGCGCCTACTCCGGGGGAAGCACAGATACGCAGTATTTT. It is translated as CASSAYSGGSTDTQYF.

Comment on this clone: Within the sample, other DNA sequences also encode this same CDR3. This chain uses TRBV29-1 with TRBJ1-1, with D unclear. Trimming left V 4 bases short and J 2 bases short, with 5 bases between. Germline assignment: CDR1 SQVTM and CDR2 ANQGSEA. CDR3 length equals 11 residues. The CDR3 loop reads CSVAENTEAFF. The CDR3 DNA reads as TGCAGCGTTGCTGAAAACACTGAAGCTTTCTTT.

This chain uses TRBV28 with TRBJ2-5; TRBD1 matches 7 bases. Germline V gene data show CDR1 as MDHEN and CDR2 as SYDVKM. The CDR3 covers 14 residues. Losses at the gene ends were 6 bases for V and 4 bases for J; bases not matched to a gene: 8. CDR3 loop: CASSPDREGETQYF. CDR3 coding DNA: TGTGCCAGCAGCCCTGACAGGGAAGGAGAGACCCAGTACTTC.

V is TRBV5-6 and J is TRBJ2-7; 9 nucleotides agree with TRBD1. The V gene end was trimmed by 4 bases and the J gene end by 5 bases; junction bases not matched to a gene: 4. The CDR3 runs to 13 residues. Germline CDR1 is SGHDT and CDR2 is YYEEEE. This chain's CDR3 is CASSPGTGNEQYF. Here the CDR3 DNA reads TGTGCCAGCAGCCCAGGGACAGGGAACGAGCAGTACTTC.

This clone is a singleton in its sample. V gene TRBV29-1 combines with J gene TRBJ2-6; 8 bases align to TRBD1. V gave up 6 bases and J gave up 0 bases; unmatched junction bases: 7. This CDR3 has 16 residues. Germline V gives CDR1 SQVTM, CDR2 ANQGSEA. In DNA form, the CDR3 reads TGCAGCGTGCCGCGGGACAGGATCTCTGGGGCCAACGTCCTGACTTTC. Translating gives CSVPRDRISGANVLTF.

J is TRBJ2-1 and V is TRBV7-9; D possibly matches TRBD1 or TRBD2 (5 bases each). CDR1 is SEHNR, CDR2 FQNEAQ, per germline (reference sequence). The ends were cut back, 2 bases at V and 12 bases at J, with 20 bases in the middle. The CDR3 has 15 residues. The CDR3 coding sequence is TGTGCCAGCAGCTTACTTCCGGGATCAGGGTTAGGGCAGTTCTTC. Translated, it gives CASSLLPGSGLGQFF.

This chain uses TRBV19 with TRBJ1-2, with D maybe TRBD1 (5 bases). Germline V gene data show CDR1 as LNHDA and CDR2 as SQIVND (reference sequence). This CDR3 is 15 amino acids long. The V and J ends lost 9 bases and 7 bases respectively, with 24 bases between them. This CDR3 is CASRDGRRQGSGYTF. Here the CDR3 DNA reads TGTGCCAGCCGAGACGGGAGGCGGCAGGGAAGTGGCTACACCTTC.

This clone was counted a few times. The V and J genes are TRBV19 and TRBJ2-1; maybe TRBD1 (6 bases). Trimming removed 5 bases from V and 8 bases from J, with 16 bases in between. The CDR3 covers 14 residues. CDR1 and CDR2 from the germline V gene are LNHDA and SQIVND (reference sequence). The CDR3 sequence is CASSEEARGYEQFF. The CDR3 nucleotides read TGTGCCAGTAGTGAAGAGGCCAGGGGCTATGAGCAGTTCTTC.

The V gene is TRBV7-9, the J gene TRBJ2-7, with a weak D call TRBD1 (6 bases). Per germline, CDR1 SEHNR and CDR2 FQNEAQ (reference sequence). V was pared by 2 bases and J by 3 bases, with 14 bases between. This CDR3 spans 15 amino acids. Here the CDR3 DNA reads TGTGCCAGCAGCTTATACCCGACAGGCGGCTACGAGCAGTACTTC. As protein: CASSLYPTGGYEQYF.

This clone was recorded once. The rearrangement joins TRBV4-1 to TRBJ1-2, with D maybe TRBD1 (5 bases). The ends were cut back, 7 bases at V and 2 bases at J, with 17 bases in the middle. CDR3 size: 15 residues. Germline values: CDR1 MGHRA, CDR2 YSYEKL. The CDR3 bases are TGCGCCAGCAACCCCTCACCGACAGACAACTATGGCTACACCTTC. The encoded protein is CASNPSPTDNYGYTF.

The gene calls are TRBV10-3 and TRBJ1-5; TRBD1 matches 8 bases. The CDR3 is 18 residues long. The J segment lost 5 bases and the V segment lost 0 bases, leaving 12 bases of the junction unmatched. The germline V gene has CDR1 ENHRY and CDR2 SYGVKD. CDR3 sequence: CAISESMGQVGGHQPQHF. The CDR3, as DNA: TGTGCCATCAGTGAGTCGATGGGACAGGTGGGTGGTCATCAGCCCCAGCATTTT.

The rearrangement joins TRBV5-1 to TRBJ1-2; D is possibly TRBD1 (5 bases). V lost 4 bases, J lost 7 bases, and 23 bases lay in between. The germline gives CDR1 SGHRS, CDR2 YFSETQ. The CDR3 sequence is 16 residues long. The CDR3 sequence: CASSPYPGAADFGYTF. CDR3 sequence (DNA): TGCGCCAGCAGCCCCTACCCCGGGGCGGCGGATTTTGGCTACACCTTC.

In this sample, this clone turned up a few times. CDR3 nucleotides: TGTGCCAGCAGCTTTAAACAGGGTTCACCCCTCCACTTT. Translation: CASSFKQGSPLHF. V gene TRBV7-9 combines with J gene TRBJ1-6; the D gene is possibly TRBD1 (6 bases). CDR1 and CDR2 (germline): SEHNR, FQNEAQ (reference sequence). The CDR3 has 13 amino acids. The V end lost 3 bases, the J end lost 9 bases, and 9 bases lay between the germline ends.

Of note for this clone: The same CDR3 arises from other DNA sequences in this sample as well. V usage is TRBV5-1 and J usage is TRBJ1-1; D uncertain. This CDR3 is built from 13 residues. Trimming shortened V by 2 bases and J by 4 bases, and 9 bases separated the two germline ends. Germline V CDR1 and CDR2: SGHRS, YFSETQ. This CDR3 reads CASSLRGGTEAFF. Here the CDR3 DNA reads TGCGCCAGCAGCTTACGGGGAGGCACTGAAGCTTTCTTT. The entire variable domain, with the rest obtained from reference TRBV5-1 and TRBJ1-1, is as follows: KAGVTQTPRYLIKTRGQQVTLSCSPISGHRSVSWYQQTPGQGLQFLFEYFSETQRNKGNFPGRFSGRQFSNSRSEMNVSTLELGDSALYLCASSLRGGTEAFFGQGTRLTVV.

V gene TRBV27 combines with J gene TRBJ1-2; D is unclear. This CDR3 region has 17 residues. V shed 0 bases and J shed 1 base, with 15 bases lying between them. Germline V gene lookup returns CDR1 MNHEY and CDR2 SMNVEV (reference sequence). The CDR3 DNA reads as TGTGCCAGCAGTTTATCGAAACGTGGATCCTTTAACTATGGCTACACCTTC. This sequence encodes CASSLSKRGSFNYGYTF.

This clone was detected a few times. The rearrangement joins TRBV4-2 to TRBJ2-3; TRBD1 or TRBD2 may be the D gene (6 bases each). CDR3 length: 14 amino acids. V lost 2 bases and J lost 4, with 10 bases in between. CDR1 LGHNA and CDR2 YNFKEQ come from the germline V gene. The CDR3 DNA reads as TGTGCCAGCAGCCAAACCCGGGGGCCAGATACGCAGTATTTT. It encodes CASSQTRGPDTQYF.

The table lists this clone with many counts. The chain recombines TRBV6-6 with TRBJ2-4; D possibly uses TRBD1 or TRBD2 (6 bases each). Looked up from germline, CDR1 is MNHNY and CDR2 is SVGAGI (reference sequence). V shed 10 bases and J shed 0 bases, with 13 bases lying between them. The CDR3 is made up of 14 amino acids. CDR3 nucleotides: TGTGCCACCGGGGGCAGCGGAGCCAAAAACATTCAGTACTTC. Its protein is CATGGSGAKNIQYF.

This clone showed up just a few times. CDR3 sequence reads: CASSLLGANTEAFF. In DNA, the CDR3 is TGCGCCAGCAGCTTATTGGGGGCGAACACTGAAGCTTTCTTT. The chain links TRBV5-1 to TRBJ1-1; possibly TRBD1 for D (6 bases). The germline V gene has CDR1 SGHRS and CDR2 YFSETQ. V lost 2 bases, J lost 1 base, and 9 bases lay in between. The CDR3 is 14 residues long.

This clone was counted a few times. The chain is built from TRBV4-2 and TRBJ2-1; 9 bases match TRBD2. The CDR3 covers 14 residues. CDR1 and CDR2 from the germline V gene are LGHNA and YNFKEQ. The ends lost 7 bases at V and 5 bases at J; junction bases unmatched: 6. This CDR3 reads CASTPASGDNEQFF. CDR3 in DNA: TGTGCCAGCACCCCGGCTAGCGGGGACAATGAGCAGTTCTTC.

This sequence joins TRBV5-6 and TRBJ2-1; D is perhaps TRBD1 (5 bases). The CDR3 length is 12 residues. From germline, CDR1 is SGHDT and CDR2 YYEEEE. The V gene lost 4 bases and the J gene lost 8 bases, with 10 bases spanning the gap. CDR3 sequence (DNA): TGTGCCAGCAGCCCCAGACAGCATGAGCAGTTCTTC. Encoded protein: CASSPRQHEQFF.